This entry describes one T cell receptor beta chain. Germline CDR1 SGHDN, CDR2 FVKESK. Losses at the gene ends were 4 bases for V and 0 bases for J; bases not matched to a gene: 5. The CDR3 runs 15 residues. Generated by immunoSEQ multiplex PCR, the TCRdb table keeps only in-frame clones and is missing some. This sample carries about 400,000 clones, roughly 85% of them seen once, and the ten largest clones take approximately 0.8%. The donors were in the roughly 120-subject validation cohort; that cohort was separate from the 666-subject first cohort. These data are taken from a study of cytomegalovirus exposure and HLA in healthy donors.

The V gene is TRBV14, the J gene TRBJ1-2, with TRBD1 matching 7 bases. The receptor was derived from a young woman in good health and CMV-seronegative. Sequencing used PBMCs. In DNA form, the CDR3 reads TGTGCCAGCAGCCCCCGACAGGGTACTAACTATGGCTACACCTTC. Its translation: CASSPRQGTNYGYTF.